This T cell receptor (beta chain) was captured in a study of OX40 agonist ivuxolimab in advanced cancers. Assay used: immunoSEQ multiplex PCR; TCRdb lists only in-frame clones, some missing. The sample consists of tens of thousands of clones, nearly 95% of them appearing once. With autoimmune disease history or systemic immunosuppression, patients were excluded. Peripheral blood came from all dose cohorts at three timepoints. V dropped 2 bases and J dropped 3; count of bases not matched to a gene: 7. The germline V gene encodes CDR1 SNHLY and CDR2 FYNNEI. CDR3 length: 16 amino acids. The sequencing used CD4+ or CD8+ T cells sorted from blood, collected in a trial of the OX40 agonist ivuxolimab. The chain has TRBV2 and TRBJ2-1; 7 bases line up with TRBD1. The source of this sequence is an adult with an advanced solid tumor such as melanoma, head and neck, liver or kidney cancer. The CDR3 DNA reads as TGTGCCAGCAGTGAAAAGGGGGCAGGGGGCTACAATGAGCAGTTCTTC. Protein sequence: CASSEKGAGGYNEQFF.